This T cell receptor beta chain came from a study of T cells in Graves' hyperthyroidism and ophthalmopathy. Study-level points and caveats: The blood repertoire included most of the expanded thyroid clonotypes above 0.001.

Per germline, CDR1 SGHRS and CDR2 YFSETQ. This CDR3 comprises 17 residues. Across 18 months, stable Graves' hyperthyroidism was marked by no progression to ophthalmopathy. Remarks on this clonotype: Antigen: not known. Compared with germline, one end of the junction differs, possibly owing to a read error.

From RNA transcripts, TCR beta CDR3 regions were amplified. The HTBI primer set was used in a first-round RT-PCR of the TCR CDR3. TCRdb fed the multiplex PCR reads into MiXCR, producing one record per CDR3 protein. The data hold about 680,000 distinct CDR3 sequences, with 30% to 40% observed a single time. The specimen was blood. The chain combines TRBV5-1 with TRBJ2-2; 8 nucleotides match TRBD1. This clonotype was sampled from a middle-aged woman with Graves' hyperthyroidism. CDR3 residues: CASSPNPGGANTGELFF. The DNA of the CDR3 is TGTGCCAGCAGCCCGAACCCAGGGGGCGCGAACACCGGGGAGCTGTTTTTT.